This record covers a single T cell receptor beta chain. Donors had localized lung adenocarcinoma, a non-small cell lung cancer. This sample was taken from a study of CD4 and CD8 cells across lung adenocarcinoma regions. The CDR3 has 12 residues. Trimming shortened V by 2 bases and J by 6 bases, and 5 bases separated the two germline ends. Germline CDR1 SGHAT, CDR2 FQNNGV. TCRdb re-called the PCR reads with MiXCR, one entry per CDR3 protein. Of some 11,000 distinct CDR3 sequences in the sample, around 63% are singletons; the top ten hold 88%. Specimen: CD8+ T cells from the margin of a lung tumor. The V gene is TRBV11-2, the J gene TRBJ2-1; D is ambiguous. The source is a male donor with lung adenocarcinoma. The CD4 and CD8 labels of this study may be unreliable. The CDR3 region is CASSLIANEQFF. In DNA form, the CDR3 reads TGTGCCAGCAGCTTAATTGCCAATGAGCAGTTCTTC.